The 8 T cell receptor beta chains below come from one sample, sequenced in a study of T cells in Graves' hyperthyroidism and ophthalmopathy. RNA transcripts served as the template for amplifying TCR beta CDR3 regions. When the TCR CDR3 underwent first-round RT-PCR, the HTBI primer set was used. One entry per CDR3 protein, called by TCRdb with MiXCR from the multiplex PCR reads. The table lists about 410,000 distinct CDR3 sequences, roughly 14% of them singletons. The specimen sequenced was blood. These receptors came from a man younger than 35 with Graves' ophthalmopathy.

This clonotype was observed a handful of times. V gene TRBV25-1 combines with J gene TRBJ2-2; TRBD2 matches at 10 bases. The germline V gene has CDR1 MGHDK and CDR2 SYGVNS. The CDR3 has 23 amino acids. Trimming cost V 3 bases and J 3 bases; bases outside gene matches: 25. In DNA form, the CDR3 reads TGTGCCAGCAGTGATTGGACGAGTAGGGCTAGCGGGAGTTCTCCTGTGGACACCGGGGAGCTGTTTTTT. Translation: CASSDWTSRASGSSPVDTGELFF.

This clonotype was counted many times. The chain joins TRBV2 to TRBJ1-2; no firm D call. V lost 10 bases and J 5 bases, leaving 11 bases between the germline ends. The CDR3 extends over 11 amino acids. Germline CDR1 is SNHLY and CDR2 is FYNNEI. The CDR3 sequence: CAIQKGYGYTF. CDR3 nucleotide sequence: TGTGCCATCCAGAAGGGATATGGCTACACCTTC.

This clonotype was seen ten or more times. V gene TRBV4-1 combines with J gene TRBJ2-7, with TRBD1 as a possible D gene (7 bases). Germline values: CDR1 MGHRA, CDR2 YSYEKL. V dropped 0 bases and J dropped 6 bases, with 12 bases sitting between them. The CDR3 length is 14 residues. The CDR3 nucleotides read TGCGCCAGCAGCCAAGAAGGGCAGGGGGGCGAGCAGTACTTC. This sequence encodes CASSQEGQGGEQYF.

A remark on this clonotype: One end of the junction varies from germline; a read error may be responsible. This sequence joins TRBV20-1 and TRBJ1-4; a possible D gene is TRBD1 (6 bases). The germline gives CDR1 DFQATT, CDR2 SNEGSKA (reference sequence). CDR3 length: 14 amino acids. CDR3 sequence (DNA): TGCAGTGCTAGACCAGGGGCAACTAGTGAAAAACTGTTTTTT. Residues: CSARPGATSEKLFF.

To note about this clonotype: One junction end disagrees with the germline gene, perhaps due to a read error. J is TRBJ2-7 and V is TRBV19, with D possibly TRBD2 on 6 matching bases. Looked up from germline, CDR1 is LNHDA and CDR2 is SQIVND (reference sequence). There are 13 residues in the CDR3. The CDR3 nucleotides read TGTGCCAGTAGTCCGGGACTCGACTACAAGCAGTACTTC. The encoded protein is CASSPGLDYKQYF.

This clonotype has ten or more counts. The chain uses TRBV30 and TRBJ2-3; D ambiguous. The V and J ends lost 2 bases and 0 bases respectively, with 9 bases between them. Germline lookup yields CDR1 GTSNPN and CDR2 SVGIG (reference sequence). This CDR3 has 14 amino acids. The CDR3 is CAWSRGTSTDTQYF. The CDR3 DNA sequence: TGTGCCTGGAGTCGCGGAACTAGCACAGATACGCAGTATTTT.

This clonotype was counted at least ten times. This chain joins TRBV7-6 and TRBJ2-1; D unclear. CDR1 and CDR2 from the germline V gene are SGHVS and FNYEAQ. V was cut by 5 bases and J by 2 bases, with 13 bases left in between. The CDR3 consists of 15 residues. CDR3 protein: CASSLSHGAYNEQFF. The CDR3 bases are TGTGCCAGCAGCCTCTCGCATGGCGCCTACAATGAGCAGTTCTTC.

This clonotype was detected ten times or more. The chain joins TRBV2 to TRBJ2-7, with D possibly TRBD2 on 6 matching bases. The CDR3 length is 14 residues. Germline V CDR1 and CDR2: SNHLY, FYNNEI. Trimming removed 5 bases from V and 1 base from J, with 12 bases in between. CDR3 bases: TGTGCCAGCAGTAAGCGGGCTAATTCCTACGAGCAGTACTTC. Its protein product is CASSKRANSYEQYF.